This TCR beta chain was sequenced during a study of beta chain features in type 1 diabetes. The study, taken as a whole, reports: The study found moderately but significantly shorter TCRB CDR3s in all four CD4+ subsets of Type 1 diabetes patients. Patients' naive, central memory and regulatory TCRB repertoires appeared more alike than those of healthy donors. Amplification by PCR could prefer shorter templates, with the same effect in patients and controls.

By way of CD45RO/CCR7/CD25/CD127/CD95/CD27, the CD4+ regulatory, stem cell-like memory, central memory and naive cells were sorted. Germline assignment: CDR1 LGHNA and CDR2 YNFKEQ. This CDR3 region has 13 residues. V was shortened by 2 bases and J by 7 bases, with 8 bases between the two germline ends. Sequencing targeted expressed TCRB transcripts, as all isolated RNA had been reverse transcribed. Generated by immunoSEQ multiplex PCR, the TCRdb table keeps only in-frame clones and is missing some. The repertoire has 350,000 to 450,000 clones, 10% to 15% of them found once; the top ten carry 0.0085% to 0.012%. To note about this clone: Its specificity is not known.

The V call is TRBV4-2, the J call TRBJ1-4; D remains unclear. Sequencing was done on a sample of naive CD4+ T cells from blood. This sequence was found in a woman aged 18-29 years with type 1 diabetes. The CDR3 spells CASSQLGGEKLFF. CDR3 DNA: TGTGCCAGCAGCCAACTGGGAGGTGAAAAACTGTTTTTT.